This T cell receptor beta chain was sequenced in a study of blood T cell repertoires in COVID-19. Study-level information: From T cells, B-cell-depleted T cells, or PBMCs came the material, which was cDNA or gDNA.

The assay was immunoSEQ multiplex PCR, and TCRdb's table has in-frame clones only and misses some. The table has about 71,000 clones, 82% seen once. Source material: peripheral blood. This clonotype was sampled from an elderly woman with acute or convalescent COVID-19.

This CDR3 reads CSVLSISNTEAFF. In nucleotides, the CDR3 is TGCAGCGTCCTTAGTATCTCGAACACTGAAGCTTTCTTT. V is TRBV29-1 and J is TRBJ1-1; D is unclear. This CDR3 spans 13 amino acids. Per germline, CDR1 SQVTM and CDR2 ANQGSEA. V dropped 6 bases and J dropped 1 base, with 12 bases sitting between them.